Listed below are T cell receptor beta chains from one sample, sequenced in a study of cytomegalovirus exposure and HLA in healthy donors. Data came from immunoSEQ multiplex PCR; TCRdb stores just in-frame clones and leaves some out. Among about 130,000 clones listed, approximately 80% were seen once. The specimen was PBMCs. The receptors derive from a middle-aged woman in good health and CMV-seropositive. Each CDR3 is given with its conserved first and last residue. A D gene is named only where the DNA matches it firmly. Some rows mark clone size as missing; the rest say once, few, many or name a class of expanded clone.

d_call | j_call | v_call | clone_size | cdr3_nt | cdr3_aa
TRBD1 | TRBJ1-4 | TRBV28 | - | TGTGCCAGCACTCCTTCCGGGACAGGGGGTGAAAAACTGTTTTTT | CASTPSGTGGEKLFF
TRBD2 | TRBJ2-3 | TRBV5-1 | - | TGCGCCTCCCGGGGGGTAGCGGGGACCACAGATACGCAGTATTTT | CASRGVAGTTDTQYF
- | TRBJ1-2 | TRBV5-8 | once | TGTGCCAGCAGCTTGATAGAATATGGCTACACCTTC | CASSLIEYGYTF
TRBD1 | TRBJ2-5 | TRBV11-2 | few | TGTGCCAGCAGCTTAGACGGGACAGTCCGTGCGGAGACCCAGTACTTC | CASSLDGTVRAETQYF
- | TRBJ2-1 | TRBV6-6 | - | TGTGCCAGCAGTTACTCGGCAGAAACCAAGGAGCAGTTCTTC | CASSYSAETKEQFF
- | TRBJ2-7 | TRBV27 | few | TGTGCCAGCAGTTCTGCCCCACAGGGTTCCTACGAGCAGTACTTC | CASSSAPQGSYEQYF
TRBD2 | TRBJ2-7 | TRBV5-1 | once | TGCGCCAGCAGCTTCGTAGCGGGAGGGGAAGGCGAGCAGTACTTC | CASSFVAGGEGEQYF
TRBD2 | TRBJ2-3 | TRBV14 | - | TGTGCCAGCAGCCAGGGCGGACTAGCGGGAGGAACAGATACGCAGTATTTT | CASSQGGLAGGTDTQYF
TRBD1 | TRBJ1-5 | TRBV7-9 | - | TGTTCCAGCAGCCCCCAGACAGGGGGCAATCAGCCCCAGCATTTT | CSSSPQTGGNQPQHF
TRBD1 | TRBJ1-1 | TRBV28 | - | TGTGCCAGCAGTCGCCCGACAGGGGGGGCAACTGAAGCTTTCTTT | CASSRPTGGATEAFF
- | TRBJ2-7 | TRBV19 | - | TGTGCCAGTAGTATAGGGACAGCAGGCGAGCAGTACTTC | CASSIGTAGEQYF
- | TRBJ1-3 | TRBV30 | - | TGTGCCTGGATCCCCGAGGGTAGATACTCTGGAAACACCATATATTTT | CAWIPEGRYSGNTIYF
TRBD2 | TRBJ2-1 | TRBV2 | - | TGTGCCAGCTCTGAGGTAGCGGGCATCAATGAGCAGTTCTTC | CASSEVAGINEQFF
- | TRBJ2-1 | TRBV28 | - | TGTGCCAGCAGCCCATGGGGGGGCGGCAATGAGCAGTTCTTC | CASSPWGGGNEQFF
TRBD2 | TRBJ2-1 | TRBV6-5 | - | TGTGCCAGCAGTTGGGGACTAGCGGGAGGGATCAATGAGCAGTTCTTC | CASSWGLAGGINEQFF
TRBD1 | TRBJ1-2 | TRBV10-2 | - | TGCGCCAGCAGTCAGGGGGAAGGCGGCTACACCTTC | CASSQGEGGYTF
TRBD1 | TRBJ1-2 | TRBV14 | - | TGTGCCAGCAGCCAAGATCGACAGGGACTCTATGGCTACACCTTC | CASSQDRQGLYGYTF
- | TRBJ2-2 | TRBV19 | - | TGTGCCAGCGAAACAGGGTTAGGCGGGGAGCTGTTTTTT | CASETGLGGELFF
TRBD2 | TRBJ2-1 | TRBV5-1 | - | TGCGCCAGCAGCCTACTAGCGGGGGGCCAGTTACAGCAGTTCTTC | CASSLLAGGQLQQFF
- | TRBJ2-2 | TRBV6-4 | - | TGTGCCAGCAGTGAAGAGGGATTCGGGGAGCTGTTTTTT | CASSEEGFGELFF
- | TRBJ2-7 | TRBV6-5 | - | TGTGCCAGCAGTTACTCGATGCAGGGGTTCGACGAGCAGTACTTC | CASSYSMQGFDEQYF
- | TRBJ1-2 | TRBV11-2 | few | TGTGCCAGCACTCTAAACGTAAGGGACTTCAATGGCTACACCTTC | CASTLNVRDFNGYTF
- | TRBJ1-1 | TRBV5-1 | - | TGCGCCAGCAGCGGGGGACATAAGAACACTGAAGCTTTCTTT | CASSGGHKNTEAFF
- | TRBJ2-6 | TRBV2 | - | TGTGCCAGCAGTCGACTCTCTTCTGGGGCCAACGTCCTGACTTTC | CASSRLSSGANVLTF
- | TRBJ2-1 | TRBV7-2 | - | TGTGCCAGCAGCTTTTATGATGAGCAGTTCTTC | CASSFYDEQFF
- | TRBJ2-2 | TRBV6-7 | once | TGTGCCGGCAAGCAGAGCGGAGCGAACACCGGGGAGCTGTTTTTT | CAGKQSGANTGELFF
- | TRBJ2-7 | TRBV7-9 | - | TGTGCCAGCAGCCTAGGCGCCTACGAGCAGTACTTC | CASSLGAYEQYF
TRBD1 | TRBJ2-3 | TRBV19 | - | TGTGCCAGTAGTACTCCGGACAGGGGCCTCACAGATACGCAGTATTTT | CASSTPDRGLTDTQYF
- | TRBJ2-2 | TRBV5-1 | few | TGCGCCAGCAGCTTAGCGGGCCCTGCCGGGGAGCTGTTTTTT | CASSLAGPAGELFF
TRBD2 | TRBJ2-2 | TRBV10-2 | - | TGCGCCAGCAGTGCCTGGACTAGCGGGACCGGGGAGCTGTTTTTT | CASSAWTSGTGELFF
- | TRBJ1-5 | TRBV6-5 | once | TGTGCCAGCAGCACCTACAGGGATCAGCCCCAGCATTTT | CASSTYRDQPQHF
TRBD1 | TRBJ1-4 | TRBV7-6 | - | TGTGCCAGCAGCTTATCCATCGGGACAGCTGCAACTAATGAAAAACTGTTTTTT | CASSLSIGTAATNEKLFF
TRBD2 | TRBJ2-1 | TRBV7-9 | - | TGTGCCAGCAGCCCCACACTAGCGGGGTACAATGAGCAGTTCTTC | CASSPTLAGYNEQFF
TRBD1 | TRBJ1-4 | TRBV2 | - | TGTGCCAGCAGGGGACAGGGGCGGGTAGGGACTAATGAAAAACTGTTTTTT | CASRGQGRVGTNEKLFF
TRBD1 | TRBJ1-5 | TRBV2 | - | TGTGCCAGCTCGGGACAGGGAAATCAGCCCCAGCATTTT | CASSGQGNQPQHF
TRBD2 | TRBJ2-5 | TRBV19 | - | TGTGCCAGTAGTCACGGGACTACCAACGGAGAGACCCAGTACTTC | CASSHGTTNGETQYF
TRBD2 | TRBJ2-3 | TRBV29-1 | - | TGCAGCGTTGGAGGGCGGGAGGAGGGTGGCACAGATACGCAGTATTTT | CSVGGREEGGTDTQYF
TRBD1 | TRBJ1-6 | TRBV28 | - | TGTGCCAGCAGTCCCGGGACAGGGGGGAATTCACCCCTCCACTTT | CASSPGTGGNSPLHF
TRBD2 | TRBJ2-3 | TRBV7-9 | - | TGTGCCAGCAGTAGCGGGAGGGCGAAAGATACGCAGTATTTT | CASSSGRAKDTQYF
- | TRBJ2-7 | TRBV19 | - | TGTGCCAGTAGCCCAACTCGGAGGACGATCTACGAGCAGTACTTC | CASSPTRRTIYEQYF
TRBD1 | TRBJ1-2 | TRBV4-1 | - | TGCGCCAGCAGCCAAGTCCAGACAGGGACGAGAGGCTACACCTTC | CASSQVQTGTRGYTF
- | TRBJ2-2 | TRBV11-2 | - | TGTGCCAGCAGCTTAGACCTCACCGGGGAGCTGTTTTTT | CASSLDLTGELFF